This TCR beta chain was recovered during a study of T-cell reconstitution after alpha-beta-depleted transplantation in children. Regarding the study as a whole: After transplant, high TCRbeta diversity at day 60 in some patients arose from surviving recipient T cells and thymic progenitors. In patients about two months after transplant, alpha-beta T cells reportedly arose from several hundred expanded graft clones.

Unique molecular identifiers were used in preparing the TCRbeta library. MiXCR, applied by TCRdb to the PCR reads, yields one record per CDR3 protein. The repertoire holds about 600,000 distinct CDR3 sequences, 20% to 25% seen once, with 13% to 15% in the top ten. This clonotype appeared many times. Its antigen is not known. Per the germline V gene, CDR1 is SGHTA and CDR2 is FQGTGA. The CDR3 is made up of 11 amino acids. Trimming removed 8 bases from V and 7 bases from J, with 8 bases in between. The rearrangement uses TRBV7-3 and TRBJ2-2; D unclear. The starting material was PBMCs, mostly from graft donor cells, obtained 360 days after TCRalphabeta/CD19-depleted stem cell transplant. This receptor was obtained from a boy under two years old who had a stem cell transplant for acute myeloid leukemia, so the T cells may come from the graft donor. The DNA of the CDR3 is TGTGCCAGCGGGGTGGGCGGGGAGCTGTTTTTT. Translated: CASGVGGELFF.